Following are 25 T cell receptor beta chains from one sample sequenced in a study of T cells in Graves' hyperthyroidism and ophthalmopathy (dated by TCRdb to about 2019). Libraries were prepared through multiplex PCR. TCRdb names Illumina HiSeq 2000 as the instrument used. Amplification of TCR beta CDR3 regions was carried out from RNA transcripts. A first-round RT-PCR of the TCR CDR3 used the HTBI primer set with the Qiagen OneStep RT-PCR kit. TCRdb passed the public sequencing reads through fastp at Q25 and MiXCR, retaining productive beta sequences. Every entry covers one CDR3 protein and lists the most common genes and DNA from its rows. This sample gives fewer than 650,000 distinct CDR3 sequences in total; over 35% of them show up just once. In total, the top ten clones hold 44% of the sample. The specimen sequenced was peripheral blood or thyroid tissue (not recorded which). These receptors were collected from an adult woman with Graves' disease, either hyperthyroidism or ophthalmopathy (not recorded which).

The chain employs TRBV7-3 and TRBJ2-7; D may correspond to TRBD1 or TRBD2 (6 bases each). V dropped 8 bases and J dropped 0 bases, with 14 bases sitting between them. Germline values: CDR1 SGHTA, CDR2 FQGTGA. The CDR3 covers 14 residues. In DNA, the CDR3 is TGTGCCAGCCGGGAAGGGGGGAGCTCCTACGAGCAGTACTTC. Amino acids: CASREGGSSYEQYF.

This CDR3 is CASGPRDRTSANTGELFF. CDR3 nucleotides: TGCGCCAGCGGTCCCCGGGACAGGACTTCCGCGAACACCGGGGAGCTGTTTTTT. V usage is TRBV4-1 and J usage is TRBJ2-2; 8 bases agree with TRBD1. Germline lookup yields CDR1 MGHRA and CDR2 YSYEKL. With V trimmed by 8 bases and J by 0 bases, 14 bases remained unmatched. This CDR3 contains 18 residues.

In this sample, this clonotype turned up a few times. In nucleotides, the CDR3 is TGTGCCAGCAGTCGGGGGGCCGGGTATGGCTACACCTTC. Translation gives CASSRGAGYGYTF. The V and J genes are TRBV9 and TRBJ1-2; tentatively, D is TRBD1 (6 bases). CDR3 size: 13 residues. V shed 5 bases and J shed 5 bases, with 13 bases lying between them. Germline CDR1 SGDLS, CDR2 YYNGEE.

The chain recombines TRBV15 with TRBJ2-7, with D uncertain. The germline gives CDR1 LNHNV, CDR2 YYDKDF (reference sequence). V was pared by 3 bases and J by 1 base, with 4 bases between. The CDR3 runs 12 residues. The CDR3 is CATSSRSYEQYF. The CDR3 DNA sequence: TGTGCCACCAGCAGTCGGTCCTACGAGCAGTACTTC.

This rearrangement joins TRBV10-3 to TRBJ1-1; unclear D gene. The germline gives CDR1 ENHRY, CDR2 SYGVKD. This CDR3 comprises 13 residues. Trimming stripped 3 bases from V and 0 bases from J, with 5 bases between. The CDR3 region has the DNA TGTGCCATCAGTGACCGGGTGAACACTGAAGCTTTCTTT. It specifies CAISDRVNTEAFF.

V is TRBV5-6 and J is TRBJ2-7; 8 bases fit TRBD1. The CDR3 runs to 15 residues. J lost 3 bases, V lost 3 bases, and 8 bases had no gene match. CDR1 and CDR2 from the germline V gene are SGHDT and YYEEEE. CDR3 protein: CASSSTGDILYEQYF. As DNA, the CDR3 is TGTGCCAGCAGCTCGACAGGGGACATTCTCTACGAGCAGTACTTC.

This clonotype was seen at least ten times. V and J are TRBV7-9 and TRBJ2-7, with TRBD1 identical over 8 bases. The junction had 9 bases not matched to a gene; V was cut back by 4 bases and J by 4 bases. Germline lookup yields CDR1 SEHNR and CDR2 FQNEAQ (reference sequence). The CDR3 length is 15 residues. The CDR3 DNA follows: TGTGCCAGCAGCTCCATACAGGGGGTAGAGTACGAGCAGTACTTC. Residues: CASSSIQGVEYEQYF.

The chain has TRBV5-1 and TRBJ2-7; 7 bases line up with TRBD2. V gave up 4 bases and J gave up 3 bases; unmatched junction bases: 13. CDR1 is SGHRS, CDR2 YFSETQ, per germline. The CDR3 loop spans 16 amino acids. Here the CDR3 reads CASSVQGSGARYEQYF. For the CDR3, the DNA is TGCGCCAGCAGCGTCCAGGGCAGCGGGGCACGCTACGAGCAGTACTTC.

This clonotype was observed a single time. The chain combines TRBV7-8 with TRBJ2-7; D is possibly TRBD2 (5 bases). Germline V gives CDR1 SGHVS, CDR2 FQNEAQ. The V and J ends lost 6 bases and 2 bases respectively, with 11 bases between them. The CDR3 sequence is 13 residues long. The CDR3 nucleotides read TGTGCCAGCAGGGAGGAGACCACCTACGAGCAGTACTTC. As protein: CASREETTYEQYF.

Comment on this clonotype: A much bigger clone sits one base away, suggesting this may be a read error. The chain uses TRBV20-1 and TRBJ1-1; D call uncertain. From germline, CDR1 is DFQATT and CDR2 SNEGSKA (reference sequence). Trimming took 0 bases from V and 1 from J, leaving 12 bases between them. The CDR3 runs to 15 residues. The CDR3 spells CSARDRRTRNTEAFF. Here the CDR3 DNA reads TGCAGTGCTAGAGATCGCAGGACCCGGAACACTGAAGCTTTCTTT.

The chain joins TRBV4-1 to TRBJ2-2; D uncertain. CDR3 length: 16 amino acids. Trimming removed 0 bases at V and 3 bases at J, with 11 bases between. Germline V gives CDR1 MGHRA, CDR2 YSYEKL. The CDR3 loop reads CASSQEHRLDTGELFF. The CDR3 DNA reads TGCGCCAGCAGCCAAGAACACAGATTGGACACCGGGGAGCTGTTTTTT.

V gene TRBV9 combines with J gene TRBJ1-3; no definite D call. The CDR3 runs to 12 residues. From germline, CDR1 is SGDLS and CDR2 YYNGEE. V was shortened by 3 bases and J by 9 bases, with 10 bases between the two germline ends. CDR3 sequence (DNA): TGTGCCAGCAGCGGGACGGATGCCACCATATATTTT. The encoded protein is CASSGTDATIYF.

The sample holds a few counts of this clonotype. This chain links TRBV15 with TRBJ2-7; 7 bases map to TRBD1. The ends lost 0 bases at V and 7 bases at J; junction bases unmatched: 9. CDR1 is LNHNV and CDR2 is YYDKDF in the germline V gene (reference sequence). This CDR3 has 15 amino acids. CDR3 protein: CATSRDRRGIGEQYF. CDR3 bases: TGTGCCACCAGCAGAGATCGCAGGGGGATAGGTGAGCAGTACTTC.

This chain links TRBV14 with TRBJ1-4; perhaps TRBD1 as D (6 bases). The length of the CDR3 is 15 residues. Germline V gives CDR1 SGHDN, CDR2 FVKESK. Between the trimmed V and J ends, which lost 4 bases and 7 bases, there was a span of 16 bases. The chain's CDR3 is CASSRTRGLSEKLFF. The DNA of the CDR3 is TGTGCCAGCAGCCGTACGCGGGGGCTGAGTGAAAAACTGTTTTTT.

This clonotype has more than one count but fewer than ten. The chain joins TRBV27 to TRBJ1-6; unclear D gene. Trimming took off 5 bases at V and 9 bases at J, with 17 bases between the two ends. The CDR3 sequence is 15 residues long. Germline V gene lookup returns CDR1 MNHEY and CDR2 SMNVEV (reference sequence). The DNA of the CDR3 is TGTGCCAGCAGTAGCCAAGGACGTGGTTTTTCACCCCTCCACTTT. It translates to CASSSQGRGFSPLHF.

The chain uses TRBV29-1 and TRBJ1-2; D may be TRBD1 (5 bases). V shed 4 bases and J shed 6 bases, with 12 bases lying between them. This CDR3 is built from 12 residues. The germline gives CDR1 SQVTM, CDR2 ANQGSEA. CDR3 sequence: CSVVGVFDGYTF. The CDR3 DNA reads TGCAGCGTTGTAGGGGTTTTCGATGGCTACACCTTC.

This clonotype was recorded many times. V gene TRBV12-3 or TRBV12-4 combines with J gene TRBJ1-2, with no clear D. There are 14 residues in the CDR3. V dropped 6 bases and J dropped 0 bases, with 11 bases sitting between them. The CDR3 DNA follows: TGTGCCAGCAGCTTACAGACCGCTAACTATGGCTACACCTTC. Amino acids: CASSLQTANYGYTF.

This clonotype was recorded at least ten times. The chain is built from TRBV2 and TRBJ1-1; D is unresolved. The CDR3 has 13 residues. V lost 6 bases to trimming and J lost 4 bases, with 12 bases between them. Germline CDR1 SNHLY, CDR2 FYNNEI. DNA for the CDR3: TGTGCCAGCAGGGAGTCTCGATCCACTGAAGCTTTCTTT. Translation: CASRESRSTEAFF.

The chain joins TRBV29-1 to TRBJ1-1; a possible D gene is TRBD1 (5 bases). The ends were cut back, 0 bases at V and 1 base at J, with 12 bases in the middle. Germline CDR1 SQVTM, CDR2 ANQGSEA. CDR3 length: 15 amino acids. CDR3 sequence reads: CSVEERRGGNTEAFF. The CDR3 DNA reads TGCAGCGTTGAAGAGCGCCGGGGGGGGAACACTGAAGCTTTCTTT.

The chain is built from TRBV2 and TRBJ2-4, with TRBD1 as a possible D gene (6 bases). In germline, CDR1 is SNHLY, CDR2 FYNNEI. V was clipped by 0 bases and J by 14 bases, with 14 bases between them. CDR3 size: 13 residues. The DNA of the CDR3 is TGTGCCAGCAGTGAAGCGGGAACAGGGTCAAAGTACTTC. This sequence encodes CASSEAGTGSKYF.

V is TRBV5-4 and J is TRBJ2-5; 7 nucleotides line up with TRBD2. V gave up 4 bases and J gave up 2 bases; unmatched junction bases: 5. The germline CDR1 and CDR2 sequences are SGHNT and YYREEE (reference sequence). This CDR3 is built from 14 residues. In nucleotides, the CDR3 is TGTGCCAGCAGCGACAAGCGGGGACAAGAGACCCAGTACTTC. Protein product: CASSDKRGQETQYF.

In the case of this clonotype: At one of its ends the junction is not consistent with the germline gene, which may arise from a read error. The chain links TRBV11-3 to TRBJ1-1, with a possible D match to TRBD1 (6 bases). The CDR3 sequence is 13 residues long. The germline gives CDR1 SGHNT, CDR2 YENEEA. The CDR3 DNA reads as TGTGCCAGCAGCTTAGGGGGGGCTACTGGAGCTTTCTTT. It encodes CASSLGGATGAFF.

J is TRBJ2-2 and V is TRBV7-9, with 9 bases lining up with TRBD2. Germline CDR1 is SEHNR and CDR2 is FQNEAQ (reference sequence). The length of the CDR3 is 17 residues. After removal of 6 bases from V and 4 bases from J, the junction contained 12 bases not matched to a gene. The CDR3 region has the DNA TGTGCCAGCAGACTTATAGCGGGAGCGAAGGTCACCGGGGAGCTGTTTTTT. Translating gives CASRLIAGAKVTGELFF.

With regard to this clonotype: A much larger clonotype is one base distant, so this may be a read error. The chain has TRBV20-1 and TRBJ2-2, with 10 nucleotides matching TRBD2. CDR1 is DFQATT, CDR2 SNEGSKA, per germline (reference sequence). The CDR3 has 15 residues. CDR3 loop: CSAPGLAGDPGELLF. The CDR3 DNA reads TGCAGTGCTCCCGGGCTAGCGGGGGACCCCGGGGAGCTGCTTTTT.

This clonotype has at least ten counts. The chain carries TRBV19 and TRBJ1-5, with 10 bases fitting TRBD1. There are 17 residues in the CDR3. In germline, CDR1 is LNHDA, CDR2 SQIVND (reference sequence). The ends lost 5 bases at V and 1 base at J; junction bases unmatched: 8. DNA for the CDR3: TGTGCCAGTAGTCTCCGGGACAGGGGAATCAGCAATCAGCCCCAGCATTTT. It encodes CASSLRDRGISNQPQHF.